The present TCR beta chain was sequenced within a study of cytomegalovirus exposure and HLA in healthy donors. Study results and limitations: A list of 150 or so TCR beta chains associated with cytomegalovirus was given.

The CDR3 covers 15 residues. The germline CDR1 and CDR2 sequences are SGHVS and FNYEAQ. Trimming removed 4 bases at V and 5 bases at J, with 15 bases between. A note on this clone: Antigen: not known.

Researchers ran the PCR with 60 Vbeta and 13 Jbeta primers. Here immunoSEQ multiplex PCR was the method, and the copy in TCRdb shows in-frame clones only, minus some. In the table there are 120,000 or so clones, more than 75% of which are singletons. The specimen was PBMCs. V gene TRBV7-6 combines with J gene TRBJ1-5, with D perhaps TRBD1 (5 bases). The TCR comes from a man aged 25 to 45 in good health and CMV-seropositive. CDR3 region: CASSYSSDTHQPQHF. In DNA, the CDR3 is TGTGCCAGCAGCTACTCTTCGGACACCCATCAGCCCCAGCATTTT. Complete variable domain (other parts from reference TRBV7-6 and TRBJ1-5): GAGVSQSPRYKVTKRGQDVALRCDPISGHVSLYWYRQALGQGPEFLTYFNYEAQQDKSGLPNDRFSAERPEGSISTLTIQRTEQRDSAMYRCASSYSSDTHQPQHFGDGTRLSIL.